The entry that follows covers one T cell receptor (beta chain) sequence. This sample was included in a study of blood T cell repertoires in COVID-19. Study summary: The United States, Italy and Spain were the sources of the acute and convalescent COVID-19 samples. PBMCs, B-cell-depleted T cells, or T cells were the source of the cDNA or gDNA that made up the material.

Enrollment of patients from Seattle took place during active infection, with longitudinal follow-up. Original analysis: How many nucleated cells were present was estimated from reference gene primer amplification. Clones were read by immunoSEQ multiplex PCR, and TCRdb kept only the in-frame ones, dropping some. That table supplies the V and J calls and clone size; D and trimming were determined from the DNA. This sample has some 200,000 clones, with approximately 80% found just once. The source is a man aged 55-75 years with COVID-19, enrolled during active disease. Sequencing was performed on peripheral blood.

CDR3 region: CASSEGQPGRTEAFF. CDR3 in DNA: TGCGCCAGCAGCGAGGGACAGCCGGGGCGCACTGAAGCTTTCTTT. This chain links TRBV5-1 with TRBJ1-1; 7 bases are shared with TRBD1. The V gene's germline CDR1 is SGHRS and CDR2 YFSETQ. The CDR3 is 15 amino acids. V trimming: 4 bases; J trimming: 4 bases; junction bases outside the gene matches: 10.